This paragraph covers one T cell receptor beta chain sequence. This sample was taken from a study of blood T cell repertoires in COVID-19. In the original workflow: It was from reference gene primer amplification that nucleated cell counts were estimated. Data came from immunoSEQ multiplex PCR; TCRdb stores just in-frame clones and leaves some out. The D gene and trimming were derived from the DNA, and the V and J assignments and clone size from that table. Here the sample spans 150,000 to 200,000 clones, around 86% being singletons. The CDR3 runs 13 residues. Germline V gives CDR1 SNHLY, CDR2 FYNNEI. V lost 5 bases to trimming and J lost 5 bases, with 10 bases between them.

The clonotype originates from a man aged 18 to 29 with acute or convalescent COVID-19. The genes are TRBV2 and TRBJ2-1; possible D gene TRBD2, 6 bases. Sample: peripheral blood. The CDR3 here is CASSWGLDNEQFF. DNA for the CDR3: TGTGCCAGCAGTTGGGGACTTGACAATGAGCAGTTCTTC.